This TCR beta chain originates from a study of shared clonotypes between healthy human individuals. TCRdb's table, derived via immunoSEQ multiplex PCR, lists solely in-frame clones and lacks some. Of around 83,000 clones listed, around 57% are singletons. The V gene lost 4 bases and the J gene lost 5 bases, with 17 bases spanning the gap. Germline-derived CDR1 and CDR2 are SGHTA and FQGNSA. The CDR3 runs 15 residues. Source material: memory CD8+ T cells sorted from blood. The subset denotes: CD45RO+ cells pooled with CCR7-negative TemRA cells. The chain has TRBV7-2 and TRBJ1-2, with D maybe TRBD1 (5 bases). This receptor was taken from a man aged 30 to 39 in good health. CDR3 amino acids: CASSYLGAGEYGYTF. CDR3 DNA sequence: TGTGCCAGCAGCTACCTTGGGGCGGGGGAATATGGCTACACCTTC.